This TCR beta chain was documented in a study of vaccination effects on CD4 cells after COVID-19. With 2 bases removed from V and 0 bases from J, the gap between germline ends came to 12 bases. CDR3 length equals 17 residues. The V gene's germline CDR1 is SGHRS and CDR2 YFSETQ. Turning to this clone: Its antigen is currently unknown.

The table came from immunoSEQ multiplex PCR; TCRdb's copy has only in-frame clones and leaves some out. The table lists about 12,000 clones, approximately 75% of them singletons. Sequencing followed a ViraFEST assay step that expanded antigen-specific CD4+ T cells with viral peptide pools. Investigators separated out CD4+ T cells once around 10 days of culture had passed. BNT162b2 vaccine or mRNA-1273 vaccine was given to participants in two doses. Vaccine recipients had no previous SARS-CoV-2 infection; their nucleocapsid antibodies were negative. This chain connects TRBV5-1 to TRBJ2-6; D uncertain. This TCR came from a human donor who received a COVID-19 vaccine. The sample in question was CD4+ T cells from PBMCs cultured with SARS-CoV-2 spike peptides, obtained after COVID-19 vaccination. The CDR3 loop reads CASSFGVPGSGANVLTF. In DNA, the CDR3 is TGCGCCAGCAGCTTTGGTGTTCCAGGCTCTGGGGCCAACGTCCTGACTTTC.